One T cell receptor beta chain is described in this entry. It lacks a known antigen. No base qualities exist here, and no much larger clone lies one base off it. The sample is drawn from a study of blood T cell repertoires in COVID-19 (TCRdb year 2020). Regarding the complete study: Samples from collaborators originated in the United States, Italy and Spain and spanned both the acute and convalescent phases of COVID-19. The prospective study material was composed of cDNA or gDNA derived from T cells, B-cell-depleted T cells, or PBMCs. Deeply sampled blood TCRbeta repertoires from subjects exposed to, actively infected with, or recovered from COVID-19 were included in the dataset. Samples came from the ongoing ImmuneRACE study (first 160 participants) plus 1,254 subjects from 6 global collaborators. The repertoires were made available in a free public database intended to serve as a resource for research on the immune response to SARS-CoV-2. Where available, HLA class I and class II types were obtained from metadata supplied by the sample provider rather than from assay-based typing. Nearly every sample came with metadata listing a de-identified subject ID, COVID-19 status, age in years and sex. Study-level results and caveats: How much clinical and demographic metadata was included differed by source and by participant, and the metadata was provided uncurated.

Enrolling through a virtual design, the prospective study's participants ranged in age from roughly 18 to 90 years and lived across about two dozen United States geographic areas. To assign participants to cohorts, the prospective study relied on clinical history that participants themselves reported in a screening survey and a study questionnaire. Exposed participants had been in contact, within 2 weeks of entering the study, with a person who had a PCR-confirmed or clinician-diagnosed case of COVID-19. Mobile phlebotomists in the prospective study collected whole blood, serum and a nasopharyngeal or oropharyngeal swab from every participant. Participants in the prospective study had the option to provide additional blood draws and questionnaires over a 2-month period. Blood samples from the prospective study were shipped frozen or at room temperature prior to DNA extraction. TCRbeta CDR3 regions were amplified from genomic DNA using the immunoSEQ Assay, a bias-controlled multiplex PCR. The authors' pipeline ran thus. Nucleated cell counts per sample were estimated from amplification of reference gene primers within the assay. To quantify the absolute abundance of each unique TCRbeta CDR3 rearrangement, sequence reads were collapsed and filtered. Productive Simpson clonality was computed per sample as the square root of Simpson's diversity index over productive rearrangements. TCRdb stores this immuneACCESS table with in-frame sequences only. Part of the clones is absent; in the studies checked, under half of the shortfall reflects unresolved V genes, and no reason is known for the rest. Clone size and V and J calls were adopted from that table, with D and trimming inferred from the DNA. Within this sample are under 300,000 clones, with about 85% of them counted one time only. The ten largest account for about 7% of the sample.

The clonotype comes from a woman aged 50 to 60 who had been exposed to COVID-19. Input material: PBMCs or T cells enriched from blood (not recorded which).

The CDR3 protein is CASSEMVVREQFF. Read as DNA, the sequence is TGTGCCAGCAGTGAAATGGTAGTTCGTGAGCAGTTCTTC. The rearranged segments are TRBV6-1 and TRBJ2-1; the D gene cannot be named for sure. Between the V and J ends, shortened by 2 bases and 9 bases respectively, the junction contains 11 bases. Including the terminal cysteine and phenylalanine, the CDR3 comprises 13 residues. Only the CDR3 DNA is retained, 39 bases long and in frame from the first base. CDR1 MNHNS and CDR2 SASEGT are derived from the germline V gene.